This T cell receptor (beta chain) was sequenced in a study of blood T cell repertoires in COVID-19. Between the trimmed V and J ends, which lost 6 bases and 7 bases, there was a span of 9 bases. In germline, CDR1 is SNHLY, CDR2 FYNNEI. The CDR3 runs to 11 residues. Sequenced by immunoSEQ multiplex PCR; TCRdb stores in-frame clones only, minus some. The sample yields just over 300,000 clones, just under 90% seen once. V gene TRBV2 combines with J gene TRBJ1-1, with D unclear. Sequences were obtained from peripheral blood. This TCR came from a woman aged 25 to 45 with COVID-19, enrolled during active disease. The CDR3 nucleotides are TGTGCCAGCAGCGCGGGCCGTGAAGCTTTCTTT. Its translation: CASSAGREAFF.